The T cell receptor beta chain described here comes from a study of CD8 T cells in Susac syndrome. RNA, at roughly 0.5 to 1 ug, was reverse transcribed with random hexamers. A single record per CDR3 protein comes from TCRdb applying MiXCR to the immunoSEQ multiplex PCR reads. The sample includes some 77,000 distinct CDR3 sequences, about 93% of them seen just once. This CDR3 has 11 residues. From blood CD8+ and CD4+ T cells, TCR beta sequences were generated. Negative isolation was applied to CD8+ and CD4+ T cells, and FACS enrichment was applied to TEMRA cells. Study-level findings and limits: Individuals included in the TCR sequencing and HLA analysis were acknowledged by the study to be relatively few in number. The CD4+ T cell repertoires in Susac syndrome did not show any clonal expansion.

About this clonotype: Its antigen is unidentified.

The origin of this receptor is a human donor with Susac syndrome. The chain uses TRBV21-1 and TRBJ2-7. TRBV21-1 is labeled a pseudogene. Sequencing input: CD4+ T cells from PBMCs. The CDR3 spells CASSKEYEQYF. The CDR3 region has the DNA TGTGCCAGCAGCAAAGAGTACGAGCAGTACTTC.